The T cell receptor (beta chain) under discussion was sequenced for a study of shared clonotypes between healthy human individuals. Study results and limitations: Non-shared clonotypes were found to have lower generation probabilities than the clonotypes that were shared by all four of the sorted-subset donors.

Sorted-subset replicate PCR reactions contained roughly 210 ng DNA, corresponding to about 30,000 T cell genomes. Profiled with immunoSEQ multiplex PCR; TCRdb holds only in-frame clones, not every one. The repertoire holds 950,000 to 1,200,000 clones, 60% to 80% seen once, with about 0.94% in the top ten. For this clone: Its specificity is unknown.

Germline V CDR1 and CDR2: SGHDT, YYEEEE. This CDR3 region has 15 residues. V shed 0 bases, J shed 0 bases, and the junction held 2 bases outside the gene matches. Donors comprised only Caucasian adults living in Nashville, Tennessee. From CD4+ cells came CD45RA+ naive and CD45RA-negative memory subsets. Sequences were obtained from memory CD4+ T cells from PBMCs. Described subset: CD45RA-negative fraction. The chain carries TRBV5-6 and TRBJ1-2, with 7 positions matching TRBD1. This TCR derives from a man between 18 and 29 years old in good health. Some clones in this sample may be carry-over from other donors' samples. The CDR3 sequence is CASSLGGTANYGYTF. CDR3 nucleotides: TGTGCCAGCAGCTTGGGCGGGACAGCTAACTATGGCTACACCTTC.